The source of this TCR beta chain is a study of early T cells in non-severe SARS-CoV-2 infection (dated by TCRdb to the early 2020s). General notes on the study: TCR sequencing used bulk RNA from unsorted whole blood, so alpha and beta chains could not be paired.

The method was 5' RACE. The sequencer listed for this sample is NextSeq 500. Unique molecular identifiers were attached to individual cDNA molecules in the TCR library protocol so that sequencing error and PCR bias could be corrected. TCR alpha and beta chains were both sequenced, and the abundances of alpha and beta sequences in each sample were closely correlated with each other. In the original analysis: Decombinator V4 was used to annotate the V gene, J gene and CDR3 of the TCR sequences. TCRs were defined as expanded if a significant change between any two time points was detected under a Poisson model with p below 0.0001. Abundances of TCRs were expressed as counts per million after normalisation to the total number of TCRs sequenced in each sample. MAIT TCRs were defined by TRAV1-2 paired with TRAJ12, TRAJ20 or TRAJ33, and iNKT TCRs by TRAV10 paired with TRAJ18. VDJdb, accessed 1 November 2021, was searched for CMV, EBV and SARS-CoV-2 annotated TCRs, excluding TCRs annotated for multiple antigens. In TCRdb, the public reads were trimmed at Q25 with fastp and aligned with MiXCR, with productive beta chains retained. Identical CDR3 proteins give one entry, which carries the most common genes and DNA. None of the V and J calls come from the authors' own analysis; TCRdb made them. The sample data list just under 60,000 distinct CDR3 sequences, and about 8% of these were observed just once. Approximately 3.6% of the sample lies in the top ten.

Germline trimming: 6 bases from V, 1 base from J; junction bases outside gene matches: 5. The CDR3, from cysteine to phenylalanine, totals 15 residues. CDR3 DNA only is kept here, 45 bases in frame from base 1. Set within a cohort of healthcare workers in London, UK, this nested case-control study involved weekly PCR testing of nasopharyngeal swabs along with blood sampling. Healthcare workers were recruited between 23 and 31 March 2020, during the week of the UK lockdown, and were followed weekly for up to roughly 16 weeks. Study-wide conclusions, independent of this receptor: VDJdb matching was skewed toward anti-spike CD8 responses and likely underestimated virus-specific expansions by missing private and CD4 specificities.

This clonotype occurred a few times. Its antigen is currently not known. Per-base quality was not reported, and no clone a single base away is much larger than it. The V and J segments used are TRBV12-3 or TRBV12-4 and TRBJ2-7; 11 central bases correspond to TRBD2. Sequences were obtained from whole blood. This receptor was taken from an adult who was a healthcare worker with PCR-confirmed SARS-CoV-2 infection or an uninfected control (not recorded which). The CDR3 loop reads CASRSTSGISYEQYF. The nucleotide sequence reads as follows: TGTGCCAGCAGGTCGACTAGCGGGATTTCCTACGAGCAGTACTTC.